This entry lists 8 T cell receptor beta chains sequenced from one sample in a study of T cell repertoires and HLA-DP antigens. Libraries were prepared by immunoSEQ multiplex PCR; TCRdb keeps only in-frame clonotypes and omits some of them. The sample lists roughly 110,000 clones; over 90% were seen once. Antigen specificity for these receptors is unknown. The source material was CD4+ T cells from PBMCs. These receptors were taken from a woman under 30 in good health and CMV-seronegative.

The chain uses TRBV7-3 and TRBJ2-7; no reliable D call. Trimming shortened V by 0 bases and J by 0 bases, and 6 bases separated the two germline ends. The CDR3 totals 14 residues. Germline CDR1 and CDR2: SGHTA and FQGTGA. The CDR3 coding sequence is TGTGCCAGCAGCTTAACACCCGGCTCCTACGAGCAGTACTTC. Its translation is CASSLTPGSYEQYF.

The chain uses TRBV12-2 and TRBJ2-7; TRBD2, the table's D call, was not compared with the DNA. TRBV12-2 is deemed a pseudogene. The CDR3 is 17 residues long. The DNA for the CDR3 is TGTGCAAGTCGCGCCTCCCCTGGGGGGGTCGTCCTTTCCGAGCAGTACGTC. Protein: CASRASPGGVVLSEQYV.

The rearrangement links TRBV28 to TRBJ1-5; D gene uncertain. V shed 6 bases and J shed 6 bases, with 12 bases lying between them. The CDR3 totals 13 residues. Germline loops: CDR1 MDHEN, CDR2 SYDVKM. The CDR3 DNA reads TGTGCCAGCAGACGACTTGGTGGTCAGCCCCAGCATTTT. It yields the protein CASRRLGGQPQHF.

The chain employs TRBV9 and TRBJ1-4; 10 bases line up with TRBD1. The length of the CDR3 is 15 residues. V shed 0 bases and J 8 bases; nucleotides not matched to a gene: 4. In germline, CDR1 is SGDLS, CDR2 YYNGEE. This CDR3 reads CASSVGDRGNEKLFF. DNA for the CDR3: TGTGCCAGCAGCGTAGGGGACAGGGGTAACGAAAAACTGTTTTTT.

This chain joins TRBV18 and TRBJ2-4, with TRBD1 as a possible D gene (7 bases). CDR3 length: 13 residues. Per the germline V gene, CDR1 is KGHSH and CDR2 is LQKENI. Trimming took off 8 bases at V and 0 bases at J, with 8 bases between the two ends. The CDR3 nucleotides read TGTGCCAGCCAGGGGGGAGCCAAAAACATTCAGTACTTC. Translating it yields CASQGGAKNIQYF.

The V gene is TRBV28, the J gene TRBJ2-7; 11 bases fit TRBD2. Germline CDR1 and CDR2: MDHEN and SYDVKM. The CDR3 is 17 amino acids. With 4 bases clipped from V and 3 bases from J, the junction kept 11 bases outside the gene matches. As DNA, the CDR3 is TGTGCCAGCAGTTCGCCATCCGGGACTAGCGGAAACTACGAGCAGTACTTC. Protein product: CASSSPSGTSGNYEQYF.

The chain couples TRBV19 to TRBJ1-2; possible D gene TRBD1, 5 bases. The CDR3 loop spans 11 amino acids. Between the trimmed V and J ends, which lost 4 bases and 12 bases, there was a span of 12 bases. The germline V gene has CDR1 LNHDA and CDR2 SQIVND (reference sequence). The DNA of the CDR3 is TGTGCCAGTAGTAAGGGACCTCAACACACCTTC. This gives the protein CASSKGPQHTF.

The V gene is TRBV27, the J gene TRBJ2-3; D may be TRBD2 (5 bases). The germline CDR1 and CDR2 sequences are MNHEY and SMNVEV (reference sequence). The CDR3 is 17 amino acids. V was clipped by 5 bases and J by 5 bases, with 23 bases between them. The CDR3 DNA is TGTGCCAGCAGTCCTCCCCCCGGGAACCACATGGAAGATACGCAGTATTTT. Translation: CASSPPPGNHMEDTQYF.